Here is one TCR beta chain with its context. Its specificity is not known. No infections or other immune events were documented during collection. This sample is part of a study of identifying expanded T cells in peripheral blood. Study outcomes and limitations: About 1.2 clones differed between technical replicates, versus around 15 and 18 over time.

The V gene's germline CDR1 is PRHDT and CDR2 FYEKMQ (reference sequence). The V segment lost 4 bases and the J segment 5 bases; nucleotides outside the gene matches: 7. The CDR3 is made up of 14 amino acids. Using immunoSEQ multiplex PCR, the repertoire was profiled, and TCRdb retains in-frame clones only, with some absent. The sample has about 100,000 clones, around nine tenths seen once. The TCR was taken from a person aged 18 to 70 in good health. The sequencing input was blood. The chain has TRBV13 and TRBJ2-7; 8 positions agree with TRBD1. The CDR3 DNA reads TGTGCCAGCAGCTCCAGGACAGGGTTTAACGAGCAGTACTTC. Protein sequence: CASSSRTGFNEQYF.